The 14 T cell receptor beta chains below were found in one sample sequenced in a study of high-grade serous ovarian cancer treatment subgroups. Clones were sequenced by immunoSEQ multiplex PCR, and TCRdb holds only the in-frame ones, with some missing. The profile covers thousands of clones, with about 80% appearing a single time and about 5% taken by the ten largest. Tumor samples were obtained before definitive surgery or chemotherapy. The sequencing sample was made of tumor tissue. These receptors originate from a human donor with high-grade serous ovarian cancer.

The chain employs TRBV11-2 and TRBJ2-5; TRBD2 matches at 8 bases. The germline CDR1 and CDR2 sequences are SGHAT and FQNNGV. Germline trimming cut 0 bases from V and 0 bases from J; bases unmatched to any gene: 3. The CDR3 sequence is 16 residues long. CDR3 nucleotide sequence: TGTGCCAGCAGCTTAGAACTAGCGGTGTACCAAGAGACCCAGTACTTC. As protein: CASSLELAVYQETQYF.

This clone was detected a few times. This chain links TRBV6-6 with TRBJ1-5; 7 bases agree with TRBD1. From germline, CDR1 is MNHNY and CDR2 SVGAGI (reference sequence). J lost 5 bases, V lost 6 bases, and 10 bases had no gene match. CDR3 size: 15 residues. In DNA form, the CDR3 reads TGTGCCAGCAGCCTCCCCGGGACAGAAGATCAGCCCCAGCATTTT. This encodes CASSLPGTEDQPQHF.

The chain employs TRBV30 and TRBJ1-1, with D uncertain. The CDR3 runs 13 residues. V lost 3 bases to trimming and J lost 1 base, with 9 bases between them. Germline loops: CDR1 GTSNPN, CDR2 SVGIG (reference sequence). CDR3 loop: CAWSWGGNTEAFF. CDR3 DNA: TGTGCCTGGAGCTGGGGAGGGAACACTGAAGCTTTCTTT.

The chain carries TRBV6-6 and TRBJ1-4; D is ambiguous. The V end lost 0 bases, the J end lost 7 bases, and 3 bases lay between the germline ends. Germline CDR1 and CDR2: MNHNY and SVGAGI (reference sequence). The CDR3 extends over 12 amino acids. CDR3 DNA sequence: TGTGCCAGCAGTTACTCGGGTGAAAAACTGTTTTTT. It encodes CASSYSGEKLFF.

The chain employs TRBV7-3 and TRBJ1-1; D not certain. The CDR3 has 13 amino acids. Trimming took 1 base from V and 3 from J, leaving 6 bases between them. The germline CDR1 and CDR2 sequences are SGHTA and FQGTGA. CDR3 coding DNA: TGTGCCAGCAGCTTAAATGGGGACACTGAAGCTTTCTTT. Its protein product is CASSLNGDTEAFF.

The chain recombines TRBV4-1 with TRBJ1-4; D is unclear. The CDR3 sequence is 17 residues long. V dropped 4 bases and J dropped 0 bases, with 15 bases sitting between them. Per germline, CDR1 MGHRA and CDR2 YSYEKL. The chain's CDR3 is CASSPYSRTSTNEKLFF. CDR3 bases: TGCGCCAGCAGCCCCTACTCCCGGACTTCAACTAATGAAAAACTGTTTTTT.

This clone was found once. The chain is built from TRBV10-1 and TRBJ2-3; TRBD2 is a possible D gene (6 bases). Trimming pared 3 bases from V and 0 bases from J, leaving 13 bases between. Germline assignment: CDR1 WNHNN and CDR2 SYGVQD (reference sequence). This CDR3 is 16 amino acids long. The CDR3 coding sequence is TGCGCCAGCAGTGATCTCCACGGGGGAAGCACAGATACGCAGTATTTT. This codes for CASSDLHGGSTDTQYF.

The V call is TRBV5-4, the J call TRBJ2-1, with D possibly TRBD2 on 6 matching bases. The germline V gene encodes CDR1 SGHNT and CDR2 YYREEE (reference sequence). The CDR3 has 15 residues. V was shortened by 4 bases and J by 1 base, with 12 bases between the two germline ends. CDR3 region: CASSPRAGSYNEQFF. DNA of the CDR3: TGTGCCAGCAGCCCCAGGGCGGGGTCCTACAATGAGCAGTTCTTC. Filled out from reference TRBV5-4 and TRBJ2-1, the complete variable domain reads ETGVTQSPTHLIKTRGQQVTLRCSSQSGHNTVSWYQQALGQGPQFIFQYYREEENGRGNFPPRFSGLQFPNYSSELNVNALELDDSALYLCASSPRAGSYNEQFFGPGTRLTVL.

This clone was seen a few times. CDR3 protein: CASSAPDSYEQYF. The CDR3 nucleotides are TGTGCCAGCAGCGCCCCGGACTCCTACGAGCAGTACTTC. The chain combines TRBV9 with TRBJ2-7; the D is unclear. This CDR3 region has 13 residues. The ends were cut back, 3 bases at V and 0 bases at J, with 7 bases in the middle. CDR1 is SGDLS and CDR2 is YYNGEE in the germline V gene.

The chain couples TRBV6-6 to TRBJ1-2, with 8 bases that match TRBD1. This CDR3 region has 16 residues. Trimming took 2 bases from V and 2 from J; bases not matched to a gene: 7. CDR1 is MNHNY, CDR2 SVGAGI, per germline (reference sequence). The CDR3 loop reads CASSYTRDRPNYGYTF. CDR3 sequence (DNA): TGTGCCAGCAGTTACACCCGGGACAGGCCGAACTATGGCTACACCTTC.

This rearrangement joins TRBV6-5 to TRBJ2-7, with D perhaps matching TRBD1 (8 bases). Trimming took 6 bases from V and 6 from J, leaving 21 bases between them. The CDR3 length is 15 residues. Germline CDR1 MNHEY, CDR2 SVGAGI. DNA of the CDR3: TGTGCCAGCAGGCCGGGGGGACAGGTGGTTGTCGAGCAGTACTTC. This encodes CASRPGGQVVVEQYF.

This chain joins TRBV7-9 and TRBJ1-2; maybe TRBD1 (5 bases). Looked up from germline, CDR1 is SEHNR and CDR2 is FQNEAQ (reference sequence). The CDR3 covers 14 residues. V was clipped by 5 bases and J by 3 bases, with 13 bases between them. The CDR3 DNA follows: TGTGCCAGCAGCCCCATCCGGGGGGACTATGGCTACACCTTC. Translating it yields CASSPIRGDYGYTF.

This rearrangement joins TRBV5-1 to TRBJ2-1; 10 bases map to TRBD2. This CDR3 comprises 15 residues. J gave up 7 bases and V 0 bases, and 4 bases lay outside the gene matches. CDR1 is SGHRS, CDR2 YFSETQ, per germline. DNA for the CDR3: TGCGCCAGCAGCTTGGTTAGCGGGGGGTGGAATGAGCAGTTCTTC. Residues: CASSLVSGGWNEQFF.

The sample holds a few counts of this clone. CDR3 amino acids: CASSLVGDILEKLFF. As DNA, the CDR3 is TGCGCCAGCAGCTTGGTGGGGGACATCCTTGAAAAACTGTTTTTT. The chain combines TRBV5-1 with TRBJ1-4; a weak D match, TRBD1 (6 bases). Germline CDR1 SGHRS, CDR2 YFSETQ. This CDR3 has 15 residues. V lost 0 bases and J lost 7, with 13 bases in between.